The 10 T cell receptor beta chains reported below all come from one sample, sequenced in a study of T cell responses to AZD1222 COVID-19 vaccine. Assay used: immunoSEQ multiplex PCR; TCRdb lists only in-frame clones, some missing. The sample lists about 110,000 clones, 88% occurring once. Sequenced material: peripheral blood, taken on day 0 of AZD1222 vaccination. These receptors were obtained from an adult in good health.

V and J are TRBV18 and TRBJ2-7; D might be TRBD2 (6 bases). Between the trimmed V and J ends, which lost 2 bases and 4 bases, there was a span of 6 bases. Germline V CDR1 and CDR2: KGHSH, LQKENI. The CDR3 spans 12 residues. As DNA, the CDR3 is TGTGCCAGCTCACCAGGGACTTACGAGCAGTACTTC. This codes for CASSPGTYEQYF. Drawing the rest from reference TRBV18 and TRBJ2-7, the complete variable domain is NAGVMQNPRHLVRRRGQEARLRCSPMKGHSHVYWYRQLPEEGLKFMVYLQKENIIDESGMPKERFSAEFPKEGPSILRIQQVVRGDSAAYFCASSPGTYEQYFGPGTRLTVT.

The chain has TRBV19 and TRBJ1-2; the D gene is possibly TRBD1 (5 bases). CDR1 is LNHDA and CDR2 is SQIVND in the germline V gene (reference sequence). This CDR3 contains 15 residues. The V and J ends lost 2 bases and 1 base respectively, with 11 bases between them. The CDR3 coding sequence is TGTGCCAGTAGTATATTTCGGGGCGGTAACTATGGCTACACCTTC. This sequence encodes CASSIFRGGNYGYTF.

J is TRBJ1-2 and V is TRBV5-6; TRBD1 agrees at 9 bases. CDR1 SGHDT and CDR2 YYEEEE come from the germline V gene. Germline trimming cut 4 bases from V and 3 bases from J; bases unmatched to any gene: 7. This CDR3 has 15 amino acids. The CDR3 coding sequence is TGTGCCAGCAGCACGGGACAGGGATTTTACTATGGCTACACCTTC. It codes for CASSTGQGFYYGYTF.

Only a few counts were recorded for this clone. This chain connects TRBV5-4 to TRBJ1-4; maybe TRBD1 (5 bases). The V end lost 6 bases, the J end lost 7 bases, and 16 bases lay between the germline ends. The germline CDR1 and CDR2 sequences are SGHNT and YYREEE (reference sequence). The CDR3 is made up of 14 amino acids. CDR3 in amino acids: CASTKWGSPEKLFF. The CDR3 nucleotides read TGTGCCAGCACCAAATGGGGGTCTCCTGAAAAACTGTTTTTT. The complete variable domain, with remaining parts taken from reference TRBV5-4 and TRBJ1-4, reads ETGVTQSPTHLIKTRGQQVTLRCSSQSGHNTVSWYQQALGQGPQFIFQYYREEENGRGNFPPRFSGLQFPNYSSELNVNALELDDSALYLCASTKWGSPEKLFFGSGTQLSVL.

This clone has only a few counts. The rearrangement uses TRBV29-1 and TRBJ1-1, with D hard to call. The V and J ends lost 4 bases and 1 base respectively, with 10 bases between them. Germline CDR1 reads SQVTM; CDR2 reads ANQGSEA. This CDR3 contains 13 residues. The CDR3 protein is CSVVRQQNTEAFF. CDR3 DNA: TGCAGCGTTGTACGCCAGCAGAACACTGAAGCTTTCTTT.

The chain carries TRBV29-1 and TRBJ2-1; D not certain. V was cut by 4 bases and J by 9 bases, with 10 bases left in between. Germline V CDR1 and CDR2: SQVTM, ANQGSEA. The CDR3 is 11 residues long. For the CDR3, the DNA is TGCAGCGTTGGGAATCCGCTTGAGCAGTTCTTC. It translates to CSVGNPLEQFF.

The genes are TRBV4-1 and TRBJ1-6; perhaps TRBD1 as D (6 bases). V was trimmed by 1 base and J by 10 bases, leaving 11 bases between them. The CDR3 loop spans 14 amino acids. Germline values: CDR1 MGHRA, CDR2 YSYEKL. The CDR3 here is CASSQVSGESPLHF. The CDR3 bases are TGCGCCAGCAGCCAAGTTTCAGGGGAATCACCCCTCCACTTT.

This clone was observed a few times. V usage is TRBV21-1 and J usage is TRBJ1-2. TRBV21-1 is assigned pseudogene status. The CDR3 consists of 14 residues. CDR3 sequence: CASGWDRGQCGYTF. The CDR3 region has the DNA TGTGCCAGCGGCTGGGACCGAGGGCAGTGTGGCTACACCTTC.

This chain connects TRBV12-3 or TRBV12-4 to TRBJ1-1; tentatively, D is TRBD1 (6 bases). Trimming cost V 6 bases and J 5 bases, with 13 bases left between them. The CDR3 totals 13 residues. The CDR3 region is CASSVRGGTEAFF. The CDR3 DNA sequence: TGTGCCAGCAGCGTCAGGGGAGGTACTGAAGCTTTCTTT.

V usage is TRBV29-1 and J usage is TRBJ2-3; 10 positions agree with TRBD1. CDR1 and CDR2 from the germline V gene are SQVTM and ANQGSEA. This CDR3 region has 13 residues. V shed 4 bases and J 3 bases; nucleotides not matched to a gene: 1. The CDR3 sequence: CSVGQGATDTQYF. The CDR3 nucleotides read TGCAGCGTTGGACAGGGGGCTACAGATACGCAGTATTTT.